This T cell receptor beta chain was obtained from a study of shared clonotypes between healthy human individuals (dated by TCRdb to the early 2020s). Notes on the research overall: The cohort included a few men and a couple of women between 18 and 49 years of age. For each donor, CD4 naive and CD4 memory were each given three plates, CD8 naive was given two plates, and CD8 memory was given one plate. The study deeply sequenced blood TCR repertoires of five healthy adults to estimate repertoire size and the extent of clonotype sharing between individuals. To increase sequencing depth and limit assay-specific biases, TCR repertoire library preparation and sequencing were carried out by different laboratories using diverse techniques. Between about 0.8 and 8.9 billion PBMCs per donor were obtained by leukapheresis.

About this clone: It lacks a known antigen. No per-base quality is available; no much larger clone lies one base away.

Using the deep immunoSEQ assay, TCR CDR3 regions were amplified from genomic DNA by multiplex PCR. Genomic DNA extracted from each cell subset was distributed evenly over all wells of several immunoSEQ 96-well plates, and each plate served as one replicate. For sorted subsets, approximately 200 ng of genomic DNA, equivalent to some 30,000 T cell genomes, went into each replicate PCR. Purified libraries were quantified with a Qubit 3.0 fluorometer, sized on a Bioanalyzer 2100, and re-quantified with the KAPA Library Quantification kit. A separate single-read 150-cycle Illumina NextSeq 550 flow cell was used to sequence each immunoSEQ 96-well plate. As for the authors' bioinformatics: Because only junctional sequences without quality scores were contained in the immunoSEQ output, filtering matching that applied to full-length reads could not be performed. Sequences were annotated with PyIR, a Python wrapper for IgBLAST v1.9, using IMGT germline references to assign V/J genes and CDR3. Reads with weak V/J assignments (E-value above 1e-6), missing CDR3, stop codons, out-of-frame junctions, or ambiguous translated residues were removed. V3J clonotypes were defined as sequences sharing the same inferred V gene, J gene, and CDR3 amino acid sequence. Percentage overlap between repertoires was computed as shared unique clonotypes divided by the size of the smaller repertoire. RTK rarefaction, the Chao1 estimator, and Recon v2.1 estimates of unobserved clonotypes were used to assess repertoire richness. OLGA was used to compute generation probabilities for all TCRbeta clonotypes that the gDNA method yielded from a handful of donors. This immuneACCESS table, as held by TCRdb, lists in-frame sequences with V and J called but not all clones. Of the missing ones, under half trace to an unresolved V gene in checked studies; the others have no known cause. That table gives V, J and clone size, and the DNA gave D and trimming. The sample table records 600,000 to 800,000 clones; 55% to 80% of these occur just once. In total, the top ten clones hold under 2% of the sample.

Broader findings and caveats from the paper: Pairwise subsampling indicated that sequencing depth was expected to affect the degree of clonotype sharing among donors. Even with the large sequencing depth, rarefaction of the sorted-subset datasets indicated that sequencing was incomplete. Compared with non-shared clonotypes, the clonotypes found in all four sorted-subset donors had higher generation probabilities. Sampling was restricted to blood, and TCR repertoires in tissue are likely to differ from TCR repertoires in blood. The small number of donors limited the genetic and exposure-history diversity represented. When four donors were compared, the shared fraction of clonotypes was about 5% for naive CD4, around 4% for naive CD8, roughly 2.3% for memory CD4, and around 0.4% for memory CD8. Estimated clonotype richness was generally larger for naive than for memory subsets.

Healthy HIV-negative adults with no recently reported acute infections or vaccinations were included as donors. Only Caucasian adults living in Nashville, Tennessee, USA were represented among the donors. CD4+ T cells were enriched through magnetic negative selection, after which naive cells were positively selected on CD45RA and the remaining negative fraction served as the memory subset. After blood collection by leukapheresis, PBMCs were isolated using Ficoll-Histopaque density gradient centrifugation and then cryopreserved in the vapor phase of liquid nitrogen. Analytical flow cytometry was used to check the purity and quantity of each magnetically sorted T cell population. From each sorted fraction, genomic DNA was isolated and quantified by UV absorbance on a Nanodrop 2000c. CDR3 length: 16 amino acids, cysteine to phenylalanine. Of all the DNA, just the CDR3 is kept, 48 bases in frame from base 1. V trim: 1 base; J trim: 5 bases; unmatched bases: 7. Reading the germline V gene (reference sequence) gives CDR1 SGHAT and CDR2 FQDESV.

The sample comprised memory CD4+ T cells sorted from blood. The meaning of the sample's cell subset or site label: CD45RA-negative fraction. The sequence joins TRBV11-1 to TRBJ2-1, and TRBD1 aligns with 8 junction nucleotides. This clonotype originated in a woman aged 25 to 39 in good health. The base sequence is TGTGCCAGCAGCTTAGATGACAGGGGTTGGGACAATGAGCAGTTCTTC. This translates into CASSLDDRGWDNEQFF.